Listed below are T cell receptor beta chains from one sample, sequenced in a study of blood T cell repertoires in COVID-19. The protocol was immunoSEQ multiplex PCR, while the TCRdb copy is restricted to in-frame clones and leaves out a portion. The sample includes roughly 66,000 clones, over 80% of them seen just once. Sequencing was done on a sample of peripheral blood. Receptor source: a human donor in a cohort sampled during active COVID-19. CDR3s include the opening cysteine and the closing phenylalanine or tryptophan. Each record gives: V gene, D gene, J gene, clone size, CDR3 protein, CDR3 DNA. D genes are given only for firm matches. Size tells how often a clone was seen (once, few, many) or the class of an expanded clone, and some rows leave it out.

v_call: TRBV7-2
d_call: -
j_call: TRBJ1-2
clone_size: -
cdr3_aa: CASSLTGSGYGYTF
cdr3_nt: TGTGCCAGCAGCTTAACAGGGAGCGGCTATGGCTACACCTTC

v_call: TRBV7-2
d_call: -
j_call: TRBJ2-7
clone_size: -
cdr3_aa: CASSAGRTYEQYF
cdr3_nt: TGTGCCAGCAGCGCGGGACGCACCTACGAGCAGTACTTC

v_call: TRBV19
d_call: TRBD2
j_call: TRBJ2-3
clone_size: -
cdr3_aa: CASKYRGTSNTDTQYF
cdr3_nt: TGTGCCAGTAAATATCGGGGGACTAGCAACACAGATACGCAGTATTTT

v_call: TRBV7-2
d_call: -
j_call: TRBJ2-1
clone_size: -
cdr3_aa: CASSLGRGYNEQFF
cdr3_nt: TGTGCCAGCAGCTTAGGGAGGGGCTACAATGAGCAGTTCTTC

v_call: TRBV7-3
d_call: TRBD1
j_call: TRBJ1-5
clone_size: -
cdr3_aa: CASSPWSKGTDNQPQHF
cdr3_nt: TGTGCCAGCAGCCCCTGGAGTAAAGGGACAGACAATCAGCCCCAGCATTTT

v_call: TRBV4-3
d_call: -
j_call: TRBJ1-1
clone_size: once
cdr3_aa: CASSPLREGIAEAFF
cdr3_nt: TGCGCCAGCAGCCCCCTGAGGGAGGGGATCGCTGAAGCTTTCTTT

v_call: TRBV6-5
d_call: -
j_call: TRBJ1-2
clone_size: -
cdr3_aa: CATYPPGRANYGYTF
cdr3_nt: TGTGCCACCTACCCCCCGGGGAGGGCTAACTATGGCTACACCTTC

v_call: TRBV15
d_call: TRBD1
j_call: TRBJ1-1
clone_size: -
cdr3_aa: CATSRDQGATEAFF
cdr3_nt: TGTGCCACCAGCAGAGATCAGGGGGCCACTGAAGCTTTCTTT

v_call: TRBV7-8
d_call: TRBD1
j_call: TRBJ1-6
clone_size: -
cdr3_aa: CASSLEGQGAYNSPLHF
cdr3_nt: TGTGCCAGCAGCCTGGAGGGACAGGGAGCCTATAATTCACCCCTCCACTTT

v_call: TRBV5-1
d_call: -
j_call: TRBJ1-4
clone_size: -
cdr3_aa: CASRSQGQGFEKLFF
cdr3_nt: TGCGCCAGCAGGTCTCAAGGCCAGGGGTTCGAAAAACTGTTTTTT

v_call: TRBV29-1
d_call: TRBD2
j_call: TRBJ2-1
clone_size: -
cdr3_aa: CSVDLAGGPGEQFF
cdr3_nt: TGCAGCGTTGATTTAGCGGGAGGGCCTGGTGAGCAGTTCTTC

v_call: TRBV5-4
d_call: -
j_call: TRBJ2-3
clone_size: -
cdr3_aa: CASSLVQGGETDTQYF
cdr3_nt: TGTGCCAGCAGCTTGGTTCAGGGTGGTGAGACAGATACGCAGTATTTT